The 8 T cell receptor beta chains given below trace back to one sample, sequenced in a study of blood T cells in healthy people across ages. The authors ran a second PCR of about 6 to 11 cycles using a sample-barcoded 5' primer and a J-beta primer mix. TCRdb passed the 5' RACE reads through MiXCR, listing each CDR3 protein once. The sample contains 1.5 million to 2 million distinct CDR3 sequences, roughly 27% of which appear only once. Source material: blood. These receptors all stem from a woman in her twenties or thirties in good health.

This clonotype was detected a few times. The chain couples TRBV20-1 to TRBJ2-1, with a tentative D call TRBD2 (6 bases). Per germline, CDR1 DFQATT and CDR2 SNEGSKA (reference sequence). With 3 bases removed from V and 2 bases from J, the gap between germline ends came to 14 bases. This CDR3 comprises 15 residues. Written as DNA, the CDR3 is TGCAGTGCTAGCGGCGGGTTAGCGGCCTACAATGAGCAGTTCTTC. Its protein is CSASGGLAAYNEQFF.

The CDR3 sequence: CSAKQDEQYF. For the CDR3, the DNA is TGCAGTGCTAAGCAGGATGAGCAGTACTTC. J is TRBJ2-4 and V is TRBV20-1; D not resolved. The germline V and J ends were trimmed by 4 bases and 13 bases, with 11 bases remaining between them. The CDR3 is made up of 10 amino acids. Germline V CDR1 and CDR2: DFQATT, SNEGSKA (reference sequence).

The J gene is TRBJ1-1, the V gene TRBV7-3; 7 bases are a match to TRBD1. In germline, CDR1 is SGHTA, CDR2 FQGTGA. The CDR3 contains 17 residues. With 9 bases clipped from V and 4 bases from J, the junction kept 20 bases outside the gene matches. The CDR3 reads CARSDTGQRKLSTEAFF. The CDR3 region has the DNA TGTGCCAGGTCCGACACGGGACAGCGAAAATTGAGCACTGAAGCTTTCTTT.

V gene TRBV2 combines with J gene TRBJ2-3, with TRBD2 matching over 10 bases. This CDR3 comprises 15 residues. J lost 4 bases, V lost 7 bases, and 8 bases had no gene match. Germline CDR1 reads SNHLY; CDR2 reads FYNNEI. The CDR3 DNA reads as TGTGCCAGCAACATGGGACTAGCGTCAGCAGATACGCAGTATTTT. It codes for CASNMGLASADTQYF.

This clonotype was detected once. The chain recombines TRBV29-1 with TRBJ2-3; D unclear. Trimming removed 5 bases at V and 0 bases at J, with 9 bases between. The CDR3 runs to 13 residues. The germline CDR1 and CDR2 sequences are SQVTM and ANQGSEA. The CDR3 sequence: CSVSSLSTDTQYF. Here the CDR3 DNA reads TGCAGCGTTAGTAGCTTAAGCACAGATACGCAGTATTTT.

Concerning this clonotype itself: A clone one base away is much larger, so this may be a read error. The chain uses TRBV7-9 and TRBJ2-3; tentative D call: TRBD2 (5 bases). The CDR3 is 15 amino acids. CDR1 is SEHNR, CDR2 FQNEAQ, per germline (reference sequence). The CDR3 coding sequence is TGTACCAGCAGCTTAGCGCGGCCTCCCACAGATACGCAGTATTTT. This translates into CTSSLARPPTDTQYF.

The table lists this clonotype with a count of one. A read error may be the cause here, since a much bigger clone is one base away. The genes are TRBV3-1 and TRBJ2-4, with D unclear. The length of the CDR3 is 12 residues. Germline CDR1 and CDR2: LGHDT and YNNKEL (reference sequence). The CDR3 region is CAGSQEVDIQYF. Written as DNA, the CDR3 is TGTGCCGGCAGCCAAGAAGTGGACATTCAGTACTTC.

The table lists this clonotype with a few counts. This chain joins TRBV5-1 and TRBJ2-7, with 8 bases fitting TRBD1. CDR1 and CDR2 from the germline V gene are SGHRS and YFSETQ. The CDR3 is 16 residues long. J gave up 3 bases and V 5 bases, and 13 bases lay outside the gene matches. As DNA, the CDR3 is TGCGCCAGCAGAGCCACTACCCTACAGGGGGGCTACGAGCAGTACTTC. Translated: CASRATTLQGGYEQYF.